The T cell receptor (beta chain) under discussion was sequenced for a study of response to subunit inactivated influenza vaccine. TCRdb used MiXCR to reprocess the RT-PCR reads, holding one entry per CDR3 protein. The repertoire holds about 780,000 distinct CDR3 sequences, with around a sixth as singletons. Study-wide points: T cells newly recruited by each seasonal influenza vaccination are few, the authors suggested.

A remark on this clonotype: The antigen is undetermined.

This CDR3 contains 15 residues. CDR1 is MGHRA, CDR2 YSYEKL, per germline. V lost 1 base, J lost 2 bases, and 9 bases lay in between. This TCR was recovered from a man over 45 who received an inactivated influenza vaccine. V is TRBV4-1 and J is TRBJ1-5; the D is unclear. The sequenced sample was PBMCs from blood, obtained roughly 5 days after vaccination. The chain's CDR3 is CASSQGSGRNQPQHF. CDR3 bases: TGCGCCAGCAGCCAAGGATCCGGTCGCAATCAGCCCCAGCATTTT.